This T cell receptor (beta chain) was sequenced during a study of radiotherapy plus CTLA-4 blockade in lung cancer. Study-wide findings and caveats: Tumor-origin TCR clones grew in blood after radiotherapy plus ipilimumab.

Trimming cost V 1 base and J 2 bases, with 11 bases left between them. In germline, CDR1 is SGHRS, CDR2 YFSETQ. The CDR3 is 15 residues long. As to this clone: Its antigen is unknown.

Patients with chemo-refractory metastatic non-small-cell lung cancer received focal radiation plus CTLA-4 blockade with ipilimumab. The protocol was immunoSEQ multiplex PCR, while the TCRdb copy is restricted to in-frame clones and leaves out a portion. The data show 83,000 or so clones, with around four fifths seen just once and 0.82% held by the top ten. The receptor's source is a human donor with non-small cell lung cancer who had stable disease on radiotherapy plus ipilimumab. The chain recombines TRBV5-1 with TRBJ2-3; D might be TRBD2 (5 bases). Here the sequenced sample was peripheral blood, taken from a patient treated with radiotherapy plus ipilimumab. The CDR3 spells CASSLLGKTTDTQYF. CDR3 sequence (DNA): TGCGCCAGCAGCTTGCTCGGGAAGACCACAGATACGCAGTATTTT.